This T cell receptor beta chain was identified in a study of metastatic and nonmetastatic thyroid tumors. Study summary: Repertoires of blood and of tissue (tumor or nodule) from malignant and benign thyroid patients were compared.

The CDR3 is made up of 16 amino acids. Germline loops: CDR1 SGHTA, CDR2 FQGTGA. V was clipped by 5 bases and J by 3 bases, with 16 bases between them. The study, taken as a whole, reports: The reported finding was significantly higher TCR beta diversity in malignant thyroid tumors relative to benign nodules, in blood and tumor.

As to this clone: Its antigen is as yet unknown.

There were no patients who had received any treatment before thyroid surgery. In the source study's methods: The distant-metastasis classifier for papillary thyroid cancer was built from CDR3 differences across clinicopathological groups. TCRdb reassembled clones from the PCR reads with MiXCR. Here the V and J calls rest on TCRdb's processing, not on the authors' analysis. The table has roughly 70,000 clones, 18% seen once. The sequence came from a female donor with papillary thyroid cancer or a benign thyroid nodule (not recorded which). Some clones in this sample may be carry-over from other donors' samples. The chain links TRBV7-3 to TRBJ2-2; D uncertain. Material for sequencing was blood. This chain's CDR3 is CASSIQWALYTGELFF. The CDR3 DNA is TGTGCCAGCAGCATACAGTGGGCGCTGTACACCGGGGAGCTGTTTTTT.